This TCR beta chain was profiled in a study of early T cells in non-severe SARS-CoV-2 infection. This CDR3 comprises 14 residues. Per the germline V gene, CDR1 is DFQATT and CDR2 is SNEGSKA (reference sequence). V was clipped by 6 bases and J by 0 bases, with 12 bases between them. TCRdb redid the calling of the 5' RACE reads with MiXCR, one entry per CDR3 protein. The repertoire consists of 120,000 or so distinct CDR3 sequences, with around an eighth occurring once and the leading ten covering around 4%. This clonotype appeared a few times. The starting material was whole blood, obtained at baseline. This clonotype was obtained from an adult who was a healthcare worker with PCR-confirmed SARS-CoV-2 infection or an uninfected control (not recorded which). The chain is built from TRBV20-1 and TRBJ1-3; D is ambiguous. DNA for the CDR3: TGCAGTGCCCTAAGTGGGATCTCTGGAAACACCATATATTTT. Protein product: CSALSGISGNTIYF.